These 20 T cell receptor beta chains came from one sample sequenced in a study of T cells in Graves' hyperthyroidism and ophthalmopathy. Amplified regions were TCR beta CDR3 sequences from RNA transcripts. When the TCR CDR3 underwent first-round RT-PCR, the HTBI primer set was used. One entry per CDR3 protein results from TCRdb running MiXCR on the multiplex PCR reads. Here the sample spans under 400,000 distinct CDR3 sequences, over 12% being singletons. Sequencing input: blood. These receptors originate from a woman aged 60 to 75 with Graves' ophthalmopathy.

This chain joins TRBV27 and TRBJ1-5; TRBD1 might be the D (5 bases). The germline gives CDR1 MNHEY, CDR2 SMNVEV (reference sequence). Trimming cost V 3 bases and J 4 bases, with 13 bases left between them. This CDR3 region has 15 residues. Written as DNA, the CDR3 is TGTGCCAGCAGTTTGGGGCCTCAACAAAATCAGCCCCAGCATTTT. It encodes CASSLGPQQNQPQHF.

J is TRBJ1-5 and V is TRBV27; a weak D match, TRBD1 (5 bases). This CDR3 spans 15 amino acids. Trimming removed 6 bases from V and 1 base from J, with 13 bases in between. The germline CDR1 and CDR2 sequences are MNHEY and SMNVEV (reference sequence). CDR3 nucleotide sequence: TGTGCCAGCAGGGGGACGGGTTTCAGCAATCAGCCCCAGCATTTT. Its protein product is CASRGTGFSNQPQHF.

In this sample, this clonotype turned up many times. J is TRBJ2-3 and V is TRBV3-1, with D hard to call. V was trimmed by 4 bases and J by 2 bases, leaving 13 bases between them. CDR1 is LGHDT and CDR2 is YNNKEL in the germline V gene (reference sequence). This CDR3 has 15 amino acids. This CDR3 reads CASSPSQIPTDTQYF. The CDR3 DNA is TGTGCCAGCAGCCCAAGCCAAATCCCCACAGATACGCAGTATTTT.

CDR3 residues: CASNTGTSGRGTDTQYF. The CDR3 region has the DNA TGTGCCAGCAATACCGGGACTAGCGGGAGAGGCACAGATACGCAGTATTTT. J is TRBJ2-3 and V is TRBV6-1, with 14 bases matching TRBD2. CDR1 is MNHNS, CDR2 SASEGT, per germline. The CDR3 has 17 amino acids. Unmatched junction bases numbered 7, after V lost 7 bases and J lost 1 base.

This clonotype has ten or more counts. This chain joins TRBV11-3 and TRBJ2-1; 8 bases fit TRBD2. The CDR3 sequence is 14 residues long. The germline V gene has CDR1 SGHNT and CDR2 YENEEA. Trimming took 5 bases from V and 6 from J; bases not matched to a gene: 6. CDR3: CASSVGLEGNEQFF. Here the CDR3 DNA reads TGTGCCAGCAGCGTGGGACTAGAAGGCAATGAGCAGTTCTTC.

This clonotype was picked up many times. The chain joins TRBV2 to TRBJ1-5; possible D gene TRBD1, 5 bases. The V gene lost 2 bases and the J gene lost 2 bases, with 10 bases spanning the gap. CDR1 and CDR2 from the germline V gene are SNHLY and FYNNEI. The CDR3 extends over 15 amino acids. This chain's CDR3 is CASSETRAGNQPQHF. The CDR3 DNA reads TGTGCCAGCAGTGAAACCAGGGCGGGCAATCAGCCCCAGCATTTT.

CDR3 sequence: CASSQGGLAGDRDYEQYF. CDR3 DNA sequence: TGTGCCAGCAGCCAAGGCGGACTAGCGGGAGATAGGGACTACGAGCAGTACTTC. V gene TRBV4-2 combines with J gene TRBJ2-7, with 13 bases that match TRBD2. Germline V gene sequence: CDR1 LGHNA, CDR2 YNFKEQ. V was clipped by 1 base and J by 3 bases; unmatched bases: 9. The CDR3 is 18 amino acids.

Ten or more counts support this clonotype. This chain links TRBV5-1 with TRBJ2-5; D unresolved. This CDR3 region has 11 residues. The V and J ends lost 6 bases and 1 base respectively, with 4 bases between them. Germline values: CDR1 SGHRS, CDR2 YFSETQ. In nucleotides, the CDR3 is TGCGCCAGCAAGGGCCAAGAGACCCAGTACTTC. The encoded protein is CASKGQETQYF.

This clonotype was detected only a few times. V is TRBV12-5 and J is TRBJ2-1, with D unclear. V dropped 3 bases and J dropped 0 bases, with 6 bases sitting between them. Germline CDR1 LGHNT, CDR2 FRNRAP. This CDR3 comprises 14 residues. CDR3 nucleotide sequence: TGTGCTAGTGGTTTCCACAGCTCCTACAATGAGCAGTTCTTC. Protein: CASGFHSSYNEQFF.

This clonotype was found a few times. The genes are TRBV30 and TRBJ2-3; D possibly corresponds to TRBD2 (5 bases). Trimming shortened V by 4 bases and J by 9 bases, and 14 bases separated the two germline ends. The CDR3 runs to 12 residues. CDR1 GTSNPN and CDR2 SVGIG come from the germline V gene (reference sequence). The CDR3 reads CAWIPTRGTQYF. The CDR3 bases are TGTGCCTGGATCCCCACCCGGGGAACGCAGTATTTT.

This clonotype has ten or more counts. The rearrangement joins TRBV5-6 to TRBJ1-1; D is unresolved. The germline V and J ends were trimmed by 4 bases and 11 bases, with 18 bases remaining between them. Germline CDR1 reads SGHDT; CDR2 reads YYEEEE. CDR3 length: 13 residues. The CDR3 DNA sequence: TGTGCCAGCAGCCATCCTTCCGGGAATCTGGCTTTCTTT. Encoded protein: CASSHPSGNLAFF.

This clonotype was seen a handful of times. The J gene is TRBJ1-4, the V gene TRBV9, with a weak D call TRBD1 (5 bases). V was clipped by 4 bases and J by 6 bases, with 16 bases between them. CDR1 is SGDLS, CDR2 YYNGEE, per germline. CDR3 length equals 15 residues. CDR3 in amino acids: CASSPREGHYEKLFF. DNA for the CDR3: TGTGCCAGCAGCCCCCGGGAGGGGCACTATGAAAAACTGTTTTTT.

This clonotype showed up many times. This chain uses TRBV11-2 with TRBJ2-7; 11 positions agree with TRBD2. CDR1 SGHAT and CDR2 FQNNGV come from the germline V gene. The CDR3 runs to 18 residues. V trimming: 2 bases; J trimming: 2 bases; junction bases outside the gene matches: 11. Written as DNA, the CDR3 is TGTGCCAGCAGCTTAAATAGTTTAGCGGGAGGGATTACCTACGAGCAGTACTTC. Its translation: CASSLNSLAGGITYEQYF.

The sample holds a few counts of this clonotype. V and J are TRBV20-1 and TRBJ2-5; D might be TRBD2 (7 bases). Trimming removed 5 bases at V and 1 base at J, with 17 bases between. The CDR3 contains 15 residues. CDR1 and CDR2 from the germline V gene are DFQATT and SNEGSKA (reference sequence). Here the CDR3 DNA reads TGCAGTGCTGCCCATGGGGGCGGGGGCCAAGAGACCCAGTACTTC. Translating it yields CSAAHGGGGQETQYF.

This clonotype has a count of ten or more. CDR3 amino acids: CASTTAYGGVGTGELFF. The CDR3 DNA sequence: TGTGCCAGCACCACGGCATATGGGGGAGTGGGCACCGGGGAGCTGTTTTTT. The chain recombines TRBV11-2 with TRBJ2-2, with D perhaps matching TRBD1 or TRBD2 (5 bases each). Germline assignment: CDR1 SGHAT and CDR2 FQNNGV. V was cut by 7 bases and J by 4 bases, with 22 bases left in between. The CDR3 runs 17 residues.

The rearrangement joins TRBV25-1 to TRBJ1-4; D is perhaps TRBD1 (5 bases). The ends were cut back, 7 bases at V and 3 bases at J, with 12 bases in the middle. The CDR3 length is 14 residues. Looked up from germline, CDR1 is MGHDK and CDR2 is SYGVNS. For the CDR3, the DNA is TGTGCCAGCACTCTGGGGCGGGCTAATGAAAAACTGTTTTTT. Amino acid sequence: CASTLGRANEKLFF.

The sample holds many counts of this clonotype. The rearrangement links TRBV24-1 to TRBJ2-1; no reliable D call. The ends were cut back, 1 base at V and 0 bases at J, with 9 bases in the middle. Germline CDR1 and CDR2: KGHDR and SFDVKD. The CDR3 has 16 residues. The CDR3 sequence: CATSDFQPHSYNEQFF. For the CDR3, the DNA is TGTGCCACCAGTGATTTCCAGCCGCACTCCTACAATGAGCAGTTCTTC.

This clonotype was recorded a few times. This sequence joins TRBV15 and TRBJ2-7; 7 nucleotides match TRBD2. Germline CDR1 is LNHNV and CDR2 is YYDKDF (reference sequence). The CDR3 has 15 amino acids. V dropped 1 base and J dropped 2; count of bases not matched to a gene: 5. The CDR3 here is CATSRVREATYEQYF. CDR3 coding DNA: TGTGCCACCAGCAGAGTTCGGGAGGCAACCTACGAGCAGTACTTC.

The V gene is TRBV5-1, the J gene TRBJ2-5, with D possibly called TRBD1 or TRBD2 (5 bases each). The CDR3 totals 13 residues. Trimming left V 3 bases short and J 5 bases short, with 11 bases between. CDR1 is SGHRS, CDR2 YFSETQ, per germline. The CDR3 coding sequence is TGCGCCAGCAGCTCTAGGGACGGGGAGACCCAGTACTTC. This codes for CASSSRDGETQYF.

This clonotype has a count of ten or more. The V call is TRBV18, the J call TRBJ2-7, with 8 bases fitting TRBD2. This CDR3 contains 14 residues. Germline CDR1 is KGHSH and CDR2 is LQKENI. The V gene end was trimmed by 3 bases and the J gene end by 6 bases; junction bases not matched to a gene: 7. CDR3 sequence reads: CASSPKSGSGEQYF. In DNA form, the CDR3 reads TGTGCCAGCTCACCCAAAAGCGGGAGTGGCGAGCAGTACTTC.